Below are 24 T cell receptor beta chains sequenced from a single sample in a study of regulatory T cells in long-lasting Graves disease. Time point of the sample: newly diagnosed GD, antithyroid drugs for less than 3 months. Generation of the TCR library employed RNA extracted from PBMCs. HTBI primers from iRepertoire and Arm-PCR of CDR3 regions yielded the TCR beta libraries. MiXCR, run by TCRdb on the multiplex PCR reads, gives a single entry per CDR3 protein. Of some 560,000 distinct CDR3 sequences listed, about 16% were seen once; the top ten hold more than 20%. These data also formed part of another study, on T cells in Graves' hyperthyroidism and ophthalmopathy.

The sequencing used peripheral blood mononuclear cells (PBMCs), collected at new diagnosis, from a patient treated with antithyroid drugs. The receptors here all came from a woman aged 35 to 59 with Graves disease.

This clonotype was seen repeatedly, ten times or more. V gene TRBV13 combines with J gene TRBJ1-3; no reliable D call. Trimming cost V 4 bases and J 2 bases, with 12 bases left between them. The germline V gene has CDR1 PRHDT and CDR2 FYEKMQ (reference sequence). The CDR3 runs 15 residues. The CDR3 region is CASSSTDEPGNTIYF. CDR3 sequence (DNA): TGTGCCAGCAGCTCTACCGATGAACCTGGAAACACCATATATTTT.

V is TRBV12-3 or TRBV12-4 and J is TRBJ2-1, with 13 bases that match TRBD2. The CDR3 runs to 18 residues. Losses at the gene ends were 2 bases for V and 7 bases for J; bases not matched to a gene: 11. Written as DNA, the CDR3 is TGTGCCAGCAGTTTACCGGTCAGACTAGCGGGGGGCGGTAATGAGCAGTTCTTC. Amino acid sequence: CASSLPVRLAGGGNEQFF.

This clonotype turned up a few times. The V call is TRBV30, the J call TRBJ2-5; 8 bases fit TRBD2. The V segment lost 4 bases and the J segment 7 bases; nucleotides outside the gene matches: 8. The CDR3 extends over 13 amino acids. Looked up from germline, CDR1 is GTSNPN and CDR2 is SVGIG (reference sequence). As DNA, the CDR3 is TGTGCCTGGACAGGACTAGCTTCCGGGACCCAGTACTTC. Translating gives CAWTGLASGTQYF.

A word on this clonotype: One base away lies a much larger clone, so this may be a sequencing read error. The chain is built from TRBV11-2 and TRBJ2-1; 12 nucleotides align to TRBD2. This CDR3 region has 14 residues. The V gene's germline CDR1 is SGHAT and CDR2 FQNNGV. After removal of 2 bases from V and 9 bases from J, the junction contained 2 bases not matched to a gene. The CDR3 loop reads CASSLLAGGGEQFF. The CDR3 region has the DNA TGTGCCAGCAGCTTACTAGCGGGGGGGGGTGAGCAGTTCTTC.

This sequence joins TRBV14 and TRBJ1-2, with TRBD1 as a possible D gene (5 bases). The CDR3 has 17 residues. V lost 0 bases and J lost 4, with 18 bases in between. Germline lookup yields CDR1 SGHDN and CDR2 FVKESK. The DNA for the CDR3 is TGTGCCAGCAGCCAAGATCTTGCGGGGGTACGATCCTATGGCTACACCTTC. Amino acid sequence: CASSQDLAGVRSYGYTF.

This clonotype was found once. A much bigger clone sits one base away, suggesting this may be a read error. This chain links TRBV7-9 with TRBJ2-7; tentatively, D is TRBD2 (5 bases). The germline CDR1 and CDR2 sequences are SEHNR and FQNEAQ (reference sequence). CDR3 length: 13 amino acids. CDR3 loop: CASSTAGSYQQYF. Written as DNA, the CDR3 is TGCGCCAGCAGCACCGCGGGCTCCTACCAGCAGTACTTC.

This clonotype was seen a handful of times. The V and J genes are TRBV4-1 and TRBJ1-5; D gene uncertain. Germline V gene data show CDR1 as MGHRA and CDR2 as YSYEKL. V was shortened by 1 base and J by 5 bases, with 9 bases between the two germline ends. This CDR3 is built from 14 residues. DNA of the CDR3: TGCGCCAGCAGCCAAGCCCGCACCTATCAGCCCCAGCATTTT. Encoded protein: CASSQARTYQPQHF.

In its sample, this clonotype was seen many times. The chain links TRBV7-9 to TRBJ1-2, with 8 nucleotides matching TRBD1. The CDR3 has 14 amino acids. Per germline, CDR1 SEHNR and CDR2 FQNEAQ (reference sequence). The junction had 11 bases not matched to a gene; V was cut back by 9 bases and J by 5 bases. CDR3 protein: CASEPGGASYGYTF. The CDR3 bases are TGTGCCAGTGAGCCAGGGGGCGCGAGTTATGGCTACACCTTC.

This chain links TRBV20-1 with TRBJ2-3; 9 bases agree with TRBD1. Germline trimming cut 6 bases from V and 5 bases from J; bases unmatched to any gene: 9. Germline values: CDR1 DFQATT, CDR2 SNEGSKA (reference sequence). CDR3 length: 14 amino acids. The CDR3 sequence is CSAPDRGQGDTQYF. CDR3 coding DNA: TGCAGTGCCCCGGACAGGGGCCAGGGAGATACGCAGTATTTT.

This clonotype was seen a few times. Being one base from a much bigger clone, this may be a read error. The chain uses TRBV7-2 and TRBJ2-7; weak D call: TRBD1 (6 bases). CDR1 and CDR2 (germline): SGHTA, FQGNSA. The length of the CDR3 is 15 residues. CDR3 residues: CASSSYRVGSYERYF. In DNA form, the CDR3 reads TGTGCCAGCAGCTCATACAGGGTAGGGTCCTACGAGCGGTACTTC.

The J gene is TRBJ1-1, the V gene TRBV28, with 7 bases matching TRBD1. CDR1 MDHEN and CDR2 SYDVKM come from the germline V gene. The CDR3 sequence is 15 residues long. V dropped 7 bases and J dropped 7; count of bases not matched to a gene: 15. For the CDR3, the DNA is TGTGCCAGCAACTCCCCGGGACAGATAGACAATGAAGCTTTCTTT. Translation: CASNSPGQIDNEAFF.

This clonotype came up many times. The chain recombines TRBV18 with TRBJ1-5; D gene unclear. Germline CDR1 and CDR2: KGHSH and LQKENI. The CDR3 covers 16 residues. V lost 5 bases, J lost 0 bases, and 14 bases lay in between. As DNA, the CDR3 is TGTGCCAGCTCAATAACCCCGGGCCCTAGCAATCAGCCCCAGCATTTT. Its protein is CASSITPGPSNQPQHF. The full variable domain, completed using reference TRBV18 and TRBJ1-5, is NAGVMQNPRHLVRRRGQEARLRCSPMKGHSHVYWYRQLPEEGLKFMVYLQKENIIDESGMPKERFSAEFPKEGPSILRIQQVVRGDSAAYFCASSITPGPSNQPQHFGDGTRLSIL.

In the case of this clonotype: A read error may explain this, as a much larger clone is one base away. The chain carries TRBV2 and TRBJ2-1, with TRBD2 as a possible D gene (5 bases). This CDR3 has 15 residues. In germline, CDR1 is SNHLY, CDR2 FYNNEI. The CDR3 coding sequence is TGTGCCAGCAGTGCTGAGGACGCTAATGGGGAGACCCAGCACTTC. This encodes CASSAEDANGETQHF.

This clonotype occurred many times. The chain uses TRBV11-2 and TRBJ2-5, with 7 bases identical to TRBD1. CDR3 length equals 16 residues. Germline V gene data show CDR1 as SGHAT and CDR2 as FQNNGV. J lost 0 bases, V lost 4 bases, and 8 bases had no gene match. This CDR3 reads CASSSGTELYQETQYF. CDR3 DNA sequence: TGTGCCAGCAGCTCGGGGACAGAGTTGTACCAAGAGACCCAGTACTTC.

The CDR3 nucleotides are TGTGCCACCCATGACAGGAACACTGAAGCTTTCTTT. Its protein is CATHDRNTEAFF. This rearrangement joins TRBV24-1 to TRBJ1-1, with a weak D call TRBD1 (5 bases). CDR1 and CDR2 from the germline V gene are KGHDR and SFDVKD. The CDR3 is 12 residues long. Trimming took 9 bases from V and 1 from J, leaving 8 bases between them.

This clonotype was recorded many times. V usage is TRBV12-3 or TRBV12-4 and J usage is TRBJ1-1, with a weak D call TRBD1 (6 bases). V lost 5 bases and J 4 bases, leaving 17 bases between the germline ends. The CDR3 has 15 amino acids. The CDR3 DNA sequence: TGTGCCAGCAGTCTCAACGGGGGGGCGAGCACTGAAGCTTTCTTT. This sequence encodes CASSLNGGASTEAFF.

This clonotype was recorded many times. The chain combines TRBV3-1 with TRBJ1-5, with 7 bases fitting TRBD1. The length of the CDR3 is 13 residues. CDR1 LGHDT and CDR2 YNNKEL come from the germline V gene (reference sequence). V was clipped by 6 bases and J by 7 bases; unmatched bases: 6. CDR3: CASSGQAGQPQHF. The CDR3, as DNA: TGTGCCAGCAGTGGACAGGCGGGGCAGCCCCAGCATTTT.

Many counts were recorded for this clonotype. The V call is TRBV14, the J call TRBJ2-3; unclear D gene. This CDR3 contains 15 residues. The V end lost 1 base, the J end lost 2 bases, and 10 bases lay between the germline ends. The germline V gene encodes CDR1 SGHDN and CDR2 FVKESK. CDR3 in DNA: TGTGCCAGCAGCCAAGTCGTCGGGCTCACAGATACGCAGTATTTT. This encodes CASSQVVGLTDTQYF.

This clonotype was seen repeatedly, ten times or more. CDR3 in DNA: TGTGCCAGCAGCACGGGACTCTTCCAAGAGACCCAGTACTTC. Translation: CASSTGLFQETQYF. The chain carries TRBV11-1 and TRBJ2-5; a possible D gene is TRBD2 (6 bases). V lost 5 bases, J lost 1 base, and 11 bases lay in between. Germline loops: CDR1 SGHAT, CDR2 FQDESV (reference sequence). The CDR3 spans 14 residues.

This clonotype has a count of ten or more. DNA for the CDR3: TGTGCCAGCTCTCGGGCTGGCGGCACAGATACGCAGTATTTT. This sequence encodes CASSRAGGTDTQYF. The V gene is TRBV12-3 or TRBV12-4, the J gene TRBJ2-3, with D uncertain. The CDR3 has 14 amino acids. V lost 8 bases to trimming and J lost 1 base, with 13 bases between them.

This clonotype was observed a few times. CDR3 sequence reads: CASSMGLYEQYF. CDR3 DNA sequence: TGTGCCAGTAGTATGGGACTCTACGAGCAGTACTTC. This sequence joins TRBV19 and TRBJ2-7, with a tentative D call TRBD2 (6 bases). The CDR3 has 12 amino acids. The V end lost 3 bases, the J end lost 3 bases, and 6 bases lay between the germline ends. Germline-derived CDR1 and CDR2 are LNHDA and SQIVND (reference sequence).

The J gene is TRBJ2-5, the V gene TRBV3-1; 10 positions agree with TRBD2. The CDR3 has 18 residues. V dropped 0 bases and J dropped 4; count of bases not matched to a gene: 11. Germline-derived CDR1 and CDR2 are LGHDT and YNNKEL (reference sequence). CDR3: CASSQDLQRGGRGETQYF. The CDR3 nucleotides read TGTGCCAGCAGCCAAGATCTACAGCGGGGGGGCCGAGGAGAGACCCAGTACTTC.

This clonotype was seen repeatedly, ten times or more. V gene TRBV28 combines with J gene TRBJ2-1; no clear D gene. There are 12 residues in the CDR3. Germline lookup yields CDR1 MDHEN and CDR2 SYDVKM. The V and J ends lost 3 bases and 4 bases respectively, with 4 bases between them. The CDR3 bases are TGTGCCAGCAGTTTTTCATACAATGAGCAGTTCTTC. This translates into CASSFSYNEQFF.

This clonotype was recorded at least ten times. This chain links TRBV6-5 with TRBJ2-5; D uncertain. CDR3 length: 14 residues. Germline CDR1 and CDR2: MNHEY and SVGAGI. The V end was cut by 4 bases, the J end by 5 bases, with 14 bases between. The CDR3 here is CASSSAVVSETQYF. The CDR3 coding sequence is TGTGCCAGCAGTTCCGCGGTGGTGTCGGAGACCCAGTACTTC.